This T cell receptor (beta chain) was documented in a study of blood T cell repertoires in COVID-19 (dated by TCRdb to between 2020 and 2021). With respect to the entire study: Samples covering the acute and convalescent phases of COVID-19 were provided by collaborators in the United States, Italy and Spain. The material from the prospective study consisted of cDNA or gDNA derived from T cells, B-cell-depleted T cells, or PBMCs. Deeply sampled blood TCRbeta repertoires from subjects exposed to, actively infected with, or recovered from COVID-19 were included in the dataset. A freely available public database, intended as a resource for researchers studying the immune response to SARS-CoV-2, is where the repertoires were released. Samples came from the ongoing ImmuneRACE study (first 160 participants) plus 1,254 subjects from 6 global collaborators. Nearly every sample came with metadata listing a de-identified subject ID, COVID-19 status, age in years and sex. Where HLA class I and class II types were available, the types were taken from metadata supplied by the sample provider, not from assay-based typing. On the study overall, not on this receptor specifically: The amount of clinical and demographic metadata varied by source and participant and was provided uncurated.

Remarks on this clone: This clone's antigen is unknown. There are no base qualities to consult, and no much larger clone falls within one base.

TCRbeta CDR3 regions were amplified from genomic DNA using the immunoSEQ Assay, a bias-controlled multiplex PCR. Per the authors' processing: The number of nucleated cells in each sample was estimated from the amplification of reference gene primers within the assay. Sequence reads were collapsed and filtered to measure the absolute abundance of every unique TCRbeta CDR3 rearrangement. For each sample, productive Simpson clonality was calculated as the square root of Simpson's diversity index across productive rearrangements. TCRdb provides this immuneACCESS table in a form limited to in-frame rearrangements. Some clones are lacking; in checked studies, under half of them reflect an unresolved V gene, and why the rest are absent is not known. V and J calls and clone size are given by that table; D and trimming were obtained from the DNA. The sample table records 70,000 to 95,000 clones; under 80% of these occur just once. The ten most abundant clones make up approximately 40% of the sample.

Reading from cysteine to phenylalanine, the CDR3 counts 13 amino acids. Just CDR3 DNA is preserved here, 39 bases in frame from base 1. Trimming takes 4 bases from V and 4 bases from J, and the germline ends sit 9 bases apart. According to the germline V gene, CDR1 reads MGHRA and CDR2 reads YSYEKL. At one collaborating source in Seattle, patients were enrolled during active infection and were followed longitudinally through the course of disease. Whole blood was collected in K2EDTA tubes by collaborating institutions according to the institutions' own protocols. For TCRbeta analysis, collaborator samples were shipped as frozen whole blood, as isolated PBMCs, or as DNA extracted from either sample type.

The sequence was collected from a man aged 60 to 75 with COVID-19, enrolled during active disease. The chain joins TRBV4-1 to TRBJ2-3, with an unclear D gene assignment. The sample comprised peripheral blood. The sequenced DNA is TGCGCCAGCAGCCTAAGAGTCCCAGATACGCAGTATTTT. Translated, this is CASSLRVPDTQYF.